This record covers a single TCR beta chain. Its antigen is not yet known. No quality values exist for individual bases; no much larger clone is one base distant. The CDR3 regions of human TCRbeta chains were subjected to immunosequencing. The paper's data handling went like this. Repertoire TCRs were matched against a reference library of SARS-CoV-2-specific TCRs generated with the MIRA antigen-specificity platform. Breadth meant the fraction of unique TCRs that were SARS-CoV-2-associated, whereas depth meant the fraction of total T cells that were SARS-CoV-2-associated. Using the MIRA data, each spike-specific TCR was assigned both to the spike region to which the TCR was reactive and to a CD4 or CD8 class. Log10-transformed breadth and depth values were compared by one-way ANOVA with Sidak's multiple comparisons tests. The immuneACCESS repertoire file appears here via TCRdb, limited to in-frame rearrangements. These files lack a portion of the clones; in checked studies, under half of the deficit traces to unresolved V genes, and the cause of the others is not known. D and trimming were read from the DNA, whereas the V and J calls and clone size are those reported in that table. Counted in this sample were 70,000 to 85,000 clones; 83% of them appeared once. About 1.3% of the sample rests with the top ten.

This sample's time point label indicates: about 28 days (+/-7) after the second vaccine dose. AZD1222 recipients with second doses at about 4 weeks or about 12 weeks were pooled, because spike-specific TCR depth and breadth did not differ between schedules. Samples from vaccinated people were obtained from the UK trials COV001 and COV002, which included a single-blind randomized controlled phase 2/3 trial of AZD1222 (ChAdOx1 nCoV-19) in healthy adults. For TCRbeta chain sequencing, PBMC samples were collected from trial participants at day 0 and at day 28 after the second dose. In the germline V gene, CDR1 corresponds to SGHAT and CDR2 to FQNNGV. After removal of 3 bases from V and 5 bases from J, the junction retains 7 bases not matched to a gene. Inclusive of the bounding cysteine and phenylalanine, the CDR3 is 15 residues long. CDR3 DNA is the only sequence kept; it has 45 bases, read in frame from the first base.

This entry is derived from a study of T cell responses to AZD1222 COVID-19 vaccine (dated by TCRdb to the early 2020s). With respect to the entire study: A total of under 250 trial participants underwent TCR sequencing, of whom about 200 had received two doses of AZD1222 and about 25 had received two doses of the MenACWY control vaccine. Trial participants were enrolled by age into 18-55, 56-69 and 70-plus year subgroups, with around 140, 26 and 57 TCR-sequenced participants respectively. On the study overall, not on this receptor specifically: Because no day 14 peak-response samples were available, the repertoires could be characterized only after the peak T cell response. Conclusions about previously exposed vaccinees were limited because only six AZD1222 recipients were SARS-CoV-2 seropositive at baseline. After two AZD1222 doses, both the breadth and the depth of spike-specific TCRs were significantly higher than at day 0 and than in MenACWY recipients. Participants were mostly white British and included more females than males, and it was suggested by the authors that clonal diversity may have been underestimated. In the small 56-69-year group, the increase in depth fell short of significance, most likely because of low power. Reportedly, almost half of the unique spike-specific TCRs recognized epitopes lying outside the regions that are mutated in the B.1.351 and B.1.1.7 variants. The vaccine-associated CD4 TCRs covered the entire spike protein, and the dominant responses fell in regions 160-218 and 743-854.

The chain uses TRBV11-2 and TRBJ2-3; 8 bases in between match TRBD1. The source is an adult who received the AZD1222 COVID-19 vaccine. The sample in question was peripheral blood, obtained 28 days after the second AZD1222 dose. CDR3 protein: CASSFRDRTVDTQYF. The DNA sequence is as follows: TGTGCCAGCAGCTTTCGGGACAGGACCGTAGATACGCAGTATTTT. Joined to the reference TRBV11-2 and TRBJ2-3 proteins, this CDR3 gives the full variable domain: EAGVAQSPRYKIIEKRQSVAFWCNPISGHATLYWYQQILGQGPKLLIQFQNNGVVDDSQLPKDRFSAERLKGVDSTLKIQPAKLEDSAVYLCASSFRDRTVDTQYFGPGTRLTVL.